Given below is one TCR beta chain in context. This sample stems from a study of blood T cell repertoires in COVID-19. The wider study: Italy, Spain and the United States were the sources of the convalescent and acute COVID-19 samples. PBMCs, B-cell-depleted T cells, or T cells were the source of the cDNA or gDNA that made up the material.

Authors' analysis steps: Reference gene primer amplification yielded estimated nucleated cell counts. Produced via immunoSEQ multiplex PCR; TCRdb's table is partial and in-frame only. That table furnishes V, J and clone size, whereas the DNA furnished D and trimming. The sample contains around 700,000 clones, approximately 90% of which appear only once. This CDR3 comprises 12 residues. CDR1 is SEHNR and CDR2 is FQNEAQ in the germline V gene (reference sequence). V was pared by 5 bases and J by 6 bases, with 10 bases between. The rearrangement joins TRBV7-9 to TRBJ1-1; weak D call: TRBD1 (5 bases). The sequenced sample was peripheral blood. The sequence was obtained from a woman younger than 30 with acute or convalescent COVID-19. CDR3 sequence (DNA): TGTGCCAGCAGCACCCAGGGTGCTGAAGCTTTCTTT. As protein: CASSTQGAEAFF.